This T cell receptor beta chain was sequenced in a study of cytomegalovirus exposure and HLA in healthy donors (dated by TCRdb to the late 2010s). For the study in its entirety: According to a later analysis, the 120 or so validation repertoires were produced on the same platform as the roughly 600 repertoires of the first cohort. High-throughput TCR immunosequencing, statistical association of individual TCRs with disease status, and machine learning were combined to predict cytomegalovirus infection status. Along with the roughly 670-subject first cohort, a separate validation cohort of approximately 110 different subjects was used. The aim of the study was to test whether cataloging public T cell receptors could identify signatures of past pathogen exposure. What the research found in general, with its limitations: Cytomegalovirus status was reported to be diagnosed by the classifier with high specificity and sensitivity in both the original and validation cohorts. It was suggested by the authors that the approach could potentially be generalized to other disease states and immunological phenotypes. In a later analysis, TCRs clustered in the first cohort were found to also tend to co-occur in the 130 or so validation repertoires, with 94% of cluster scores above 0. A later analysis had no HLA typing for the validation cohort, so co-occurrence there was scored across all 120 or so repertoires. The study listed 164 TCR beta chains as associated with cytomegalovirus. A few of the identified cytomegalovirus-associated TCR beta chains were confirmed in vitro to be specific for cytomegalovirus antigens. Most TCR sequences were observed very rarely across donors, whereas some public TCRs were present in many individuals.

Details on this clone: The antigen this receptor binds is unknown. No base quality values were provided; no much bigger clone lies one nucleotide off.

Library method: the immunoSEQ multiplex PCR assay. Under the source paper's analysis protocol: A statistical classification framework was developed to diagnose cytomegalovirus status using the catalog of TCR beta chain sequences. TCRdb's version of the immuneACCESS table is confined to in-frame rearrangements and falls short of the full clone set. An unresolved V gene accounts for under half of the shortfall where checked; the remainder is of unknown origin. V, J and clone size derive from that table, while D and trimming were established from the DNA sequence. The sample contains under 400,000 clones, 70% to 90% of them found a single time. The leading ten clones occupy approximately 0.95% of the sample. Donors formed part of the validation cohort, which comprised approximately 130 subjects and was distinct from the first cohort of over 500 subjects. CDR1 and CDR2 are read off the germline V gene as SGHRS and YFSETQ. Taken from cysteine to phenylalanine, the CDR3 has 15 residues. Only the CDR3 DNA stays, 45 bases, in frame from base 1. Between the V and J ends, shortened by 2 bases and 4 bases respectively, the junction contains 15 bases.

The sample comprised PBMCs. The sequence joins TRBV5-1 to TRBJ1-1; no D gene call is confident. The receptor comes from a man in his thirties or forties in good health and CMV-seronegative. The CDR3 protein is CASSFTTAGSTEAFF. At the DNA level, the sequence is TGCGCCAGCAGCTTTACTACGGCGGGAAGCACTGAAGCTTTCTTT.